This T cell receptor beta chain was documented in a study of immune cell composition in non-small cell lung cancer. Germline CDR1 KGHSH, CDR2 LQKENI. There are 11 residues in the CDR3. The V and J ends lost 6 bases and 5 bases respectively, with 7 bases between them. Normal lung was taken at the farthest possible site, at least 3 cm from tumour. Assay: immunoSEQ multiplex PCR; the TCRdb copy retains only in-frame clones and omits some. This table holds roughly 15,000 clones, about three quarters found once. These data also formed part of another study, on CD4 T cells in lung cancer. That source notes: Tumor and non-adjacent lung came from curative-intent resections for stage I-III non-small cell lung cancer.

Sequencing was performed on non-adjacent lung tissue. The V gene is TRBV18, the J gene TRBJ2-5; D is unclear. This TCR was sampled from a human donor with non-small cell lung cancer. Here the CDR3 reads CASSPKETQYF. CDR3 DNA: TGTGCCAGCTCGCCCAAGGAGACCCAGTACTTC.